This is a list of T cell receptor beta chains from one sample in a study of blood T cell repertoires in COVID-19. Clones were read by immunoSEQ multiplex PCR, and TCRdb kept only the in-frame ones, dropping some. This sample yields about 80,000 clones, of which about 86% are seen a single time; approximately 5.1% belongs to the top ten. Sequenced: peripheral blood. The receptors were gathered from an elderly woman with acute or convalescent COVID-19. Each CDR3 is given without its conserved first and last residue. The order of the fields is J gene, V gene, CDR3 protein.

>TRBJ1-3|TRBV5-4
ASSLRGGNTIY
>TRBJ1-4|TRBV30
AWGGGVRAGSRSTNEKLF
>TRBJ1-1|TRBV4-1
ASSQDRVAF
>TRBJ2-4|TRBV7-9
ASSTWASGAVGAKNIQY
>TRBJ1-1|TRBV20-1
SASGPRAF
>TRBJ2-2|TRBV5-1
ASSLGRGVSGELF
>TRBJ1-3|TRBV6-5
ASRSDRGRGNTIY
>TRBJ1-1|TRBV3-1/TRBV3-2
ASSRYRGTEAF
>TRBJ1-3|TRBV18
ASSPGRAGSSGNTIY
>TRBJ2-7|TRBV5-1
ASSSPTGGKYEQY
>TRBJ2-1|TRBV29-1
SVAGLADNEQF
>TRBJ2-7|TRBV27
ASRRTSGSYEQY
>TRBJ2-1|TRBV11-2
ASSLQGGSYNEQF
>TRBJ1-1|TRBV2
ASSDRVYTEAF
>TRBJ1-2|TRBV6-4
ASRGTGGGYT
>TRBJ1-5|TRBV18
ASSLDSRNQPQH
>TRBJ1-1|TRBV7-9
ASSLASGQNTEAF
>TRBJ1-1|TRBV5-1
ASSLNTNMNTEAF
>TRBJ2-5|TRBV4-2
ASSQGGTAEETQY
>TRBJ2-6|TRBV7-3
ASSLRPVSGANVLT
>TRBJ1-2|TRBV6-5
ASKSRGNYGYT
>TRBJ2-7|TRBV11-3
ASSPDSSYEQY
>TRBJ2-3|TRBV11-2
ASSNIKRGGLGDTQY
>TRBJ2-7|TRBV5-5
ASSLPITGQLSYEQY
>TRBJ1-6|TRBV6-5
ASTPRGLNSPLH
>TRBJ2-5|TRBV7-2
ASSDSGGAIETQY
>TRBJ2-1|TRBV7-2
ASSLDSGSYNEQF
>TRBJ2-1|TRBV6-6
ASSSSEVEQF
>TRBJ2-5|TRBV21-1
ASSRTSGVGGETQY
>TRBJ1-1|TRBV27
ASSLWAVNTEAF
>TRBJ1-2|TRBV11-1
ASSLDGVYGYT
>TRBJ2-5|TRBV18
ASSGLAGGRPETQY
>TRBJ2-4|TRBV9
ASSGAGTSGIAKNIQY